This T cell receptor (beta chain) derives from a study of spatial heterogeneity in lung cancer. Looking at the study overall: Alpha-chain sequences were detected in numbers that were consistently lower than beta-chain sequences.

TCRdb analysed the 5' RACE reads with MiXCR anew, one entry per CDR3 protein. The table lists about 61,000 distinct CDR3 sequences, about 6.3% of them singletons. This clonotype has ten or more counts. The time point was: sample taken at primary tumor resection. Sequencing covered unsorted whole RNA taken from tumor, nontumor lung or frozen PBMC. The source was PBMCs, collected at surgery. This clonotype originated in a female donor with early-stage non-small cell lung cancer.

The DNA of the CDR3 is TGTGCCAGCAAAGGGGCGGGGGATAATTCACCCCTCCACTTT. Protein sequence: CASKGAGDNSPLHF. The chain recombines TRBV28 with TRBJ1-6; TRBD1 is a possible D gene (5 bases). V lost 7 bases and J 5 bases, leaving 12 bases between the germline ends. CDR1 is MDHEN, CDR2 SYDVKM, per germline. This CDR3 has 14 residues.